This TCR beta chain appears in the sequencing data of a study of response to subunit inactivated influenza vaccine. TCRdb ran MiXCR on the RT-PCR reads and lists one entry per CDR3 protein. The sample holds more than 550,000 distinct CDR3 sequences, 12% seen once. Trimming took off 7 bases at V and 4 bases at J, with 10 bases between the two ends. The germline CDR1 and CDR2 sequences are MNHEY and SVGEGT. CDR3 length equals 13 residues. The sample in question was PBMCs from blood, obtained on the day of vaccination. The source of this sequence is a man aged 45-65 years who received an inactivated influenza vaccine. The chain recombines TRBV6-2 or TRBV6-3 with TRBJ2-2; D unresolved. CDR3 DNA sequence: TGTGCCAGCACCAAGGGTCGCACCGGGGAGCTGTTTTTT. This encodes CASTKGRTGELFF.